This T cell receptor (beta chain) is from a study of cytomegalovirus exposure and HLA in healthy donors. It was with 60 Vbeta and 13 Jbeta primers that the PCR ran. Method: immunoSEQ multiplex PCR; TCRdb's copy keeps in-frame clones and lacks some. The sample lists approximately 73,000 clones; around 77% were seen once. Germline CDR1 reads MDHEN; CDR2 reads SYDVKM. The length of the CDR3 is 14 residues. The V gene end was trimmed by 6 bases and the J gene end by 7 bases; junction bases not matched to a gene: 9. Source material: PBMCs. The V and J genes are TRBV28 and TRBJ2-7, with TRBD2 matching 10 bases. This TCR was recovered from a woman aged 40 to 55 in good health and CMV-seropositive. This CDR3 is CASSVGLAAGEQYF. CDR3 DNA: TGTGCCAGCAGCGTTGGACTAGCGGCGGGGGAGCAGTACTTC.